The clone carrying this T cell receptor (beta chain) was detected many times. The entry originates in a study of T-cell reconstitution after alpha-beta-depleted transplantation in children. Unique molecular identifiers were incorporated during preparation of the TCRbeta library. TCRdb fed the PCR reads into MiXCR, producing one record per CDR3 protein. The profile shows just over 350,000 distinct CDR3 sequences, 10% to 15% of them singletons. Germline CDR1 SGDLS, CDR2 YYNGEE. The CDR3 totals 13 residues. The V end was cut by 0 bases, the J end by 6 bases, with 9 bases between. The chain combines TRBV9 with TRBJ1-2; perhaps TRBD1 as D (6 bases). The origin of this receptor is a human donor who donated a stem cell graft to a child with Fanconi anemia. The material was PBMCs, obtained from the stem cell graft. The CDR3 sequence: CASSVGAGDGYTF. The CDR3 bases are TGTGCCAGCAGCGTAGGGGCAGGGGATGGCTACACCTTC.